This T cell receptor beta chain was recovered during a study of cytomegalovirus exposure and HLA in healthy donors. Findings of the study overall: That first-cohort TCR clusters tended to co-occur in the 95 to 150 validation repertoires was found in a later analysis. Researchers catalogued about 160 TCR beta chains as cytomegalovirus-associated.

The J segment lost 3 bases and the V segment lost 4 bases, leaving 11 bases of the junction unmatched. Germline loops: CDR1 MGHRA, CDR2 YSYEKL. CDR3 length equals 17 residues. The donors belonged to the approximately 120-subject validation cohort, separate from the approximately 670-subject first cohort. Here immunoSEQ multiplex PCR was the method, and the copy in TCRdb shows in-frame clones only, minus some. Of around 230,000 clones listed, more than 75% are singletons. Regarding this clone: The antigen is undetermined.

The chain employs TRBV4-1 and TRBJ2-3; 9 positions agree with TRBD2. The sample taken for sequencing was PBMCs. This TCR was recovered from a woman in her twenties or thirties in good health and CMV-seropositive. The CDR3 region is CASSRFPAGGFTDTQYF. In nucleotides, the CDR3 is TGCGCCAGCAGCCGTTTTCCTGCGGGAGGGTTTACAGATACGCAGTATTTT.